This paragraph reports one TCR beta chain. The method was immunoSEQ multiplex PCR; TCRdb's version includes in-frame clones alone and lacks a portion of them. Counted here are more than 80,000 clones, 75% to 85% occurring once; the ten biggest clones make up roughly 6%. This specimen comes from a study of blood T cell repertoires in COVID-19. Study background: PBMCs, B-cell-depleted T cells, or T cells provided the cDNA or gDNA that made up the material.

This CDR3 comprises 13 residues. Trimming pared 3 bases from V and 5 bases from J, leaving 7 bases between. Looked up from germline, CDR1 is SGHTA and CDR2 is FQGNSA. The chain is built from TRBV7-2 and TRBJ1-4, with D unclear. This receptor was identified in a man at least 80 years old with COVID-19, enrolled during active disease. The source material was peripheral blood. In DNA form, the CDR3 reads TGTGCCAGCAGCTTTTCGGTGAATGAAAAACTGTTTTTT. This translates into CASSFSVNEKLFF. Based on the CDR3 plus reference TRBV7-2 and TRBJ1-4, the full variable domain is GAGVSQSPSNKVTEKGKDVELRCDPISGHTALYWYRQSLGQGLEFLIYFQGNSAPDKSGLPSDRFSAERTGGSVSTLTIQRTQQEDSAVYLCASSFSVNEKLFFGSGTQLSVL.